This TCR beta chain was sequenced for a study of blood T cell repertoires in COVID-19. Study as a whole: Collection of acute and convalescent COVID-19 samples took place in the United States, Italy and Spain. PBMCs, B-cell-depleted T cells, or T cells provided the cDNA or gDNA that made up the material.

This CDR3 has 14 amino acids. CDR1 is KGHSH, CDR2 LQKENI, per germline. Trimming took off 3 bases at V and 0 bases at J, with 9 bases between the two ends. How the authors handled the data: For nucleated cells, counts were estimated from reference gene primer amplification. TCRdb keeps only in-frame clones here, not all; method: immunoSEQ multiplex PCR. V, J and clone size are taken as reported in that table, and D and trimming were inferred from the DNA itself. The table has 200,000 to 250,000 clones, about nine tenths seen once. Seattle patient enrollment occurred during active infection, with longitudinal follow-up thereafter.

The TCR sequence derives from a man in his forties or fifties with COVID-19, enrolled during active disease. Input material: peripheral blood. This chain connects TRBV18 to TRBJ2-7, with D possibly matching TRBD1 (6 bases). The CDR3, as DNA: TGTGCCAGCTCACCCACAGGGTCCTCCTACGAGCAGTACTTC. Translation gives CASSPTGSSYEQYF.